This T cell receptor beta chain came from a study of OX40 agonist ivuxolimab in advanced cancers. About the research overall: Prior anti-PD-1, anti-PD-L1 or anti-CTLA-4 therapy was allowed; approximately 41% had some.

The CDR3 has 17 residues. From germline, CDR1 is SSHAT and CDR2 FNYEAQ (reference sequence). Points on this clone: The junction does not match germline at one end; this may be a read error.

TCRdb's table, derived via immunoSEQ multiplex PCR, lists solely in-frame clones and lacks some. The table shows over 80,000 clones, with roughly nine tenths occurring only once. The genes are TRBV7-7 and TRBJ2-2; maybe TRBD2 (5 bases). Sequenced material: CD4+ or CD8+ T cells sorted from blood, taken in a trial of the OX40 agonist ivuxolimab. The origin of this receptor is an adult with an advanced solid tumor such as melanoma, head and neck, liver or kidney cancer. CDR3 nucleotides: TGTGCTAGCAGCTTGGGCCTGAAAGAGGGCCGCGCCGGGGAGCTGTTTTTT. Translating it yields CASSLGLKEGRAGELFF.